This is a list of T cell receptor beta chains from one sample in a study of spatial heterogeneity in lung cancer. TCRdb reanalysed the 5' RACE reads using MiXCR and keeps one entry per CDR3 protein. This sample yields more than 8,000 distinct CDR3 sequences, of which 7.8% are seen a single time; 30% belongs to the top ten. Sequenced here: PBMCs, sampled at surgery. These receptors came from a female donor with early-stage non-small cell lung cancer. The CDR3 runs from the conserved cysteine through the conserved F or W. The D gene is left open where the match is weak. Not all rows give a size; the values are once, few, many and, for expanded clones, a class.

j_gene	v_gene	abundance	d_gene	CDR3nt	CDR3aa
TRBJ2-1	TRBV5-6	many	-	TGTGCCAGCAGCTTGGATTGGACTGCGAACTCCAATGAGCAGTTCTTC	CASSLDWTANSNEQFF
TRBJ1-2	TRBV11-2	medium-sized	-	TGTGCCAGCAGCCCAGGTTGGGACTATGGCTACACCTTC	CASSPGWDYGYTF
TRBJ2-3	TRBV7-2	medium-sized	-	TGTGCCAGCAGCTTAGTAGGACCAACCGCAGATACGCAGTATTTT	CASSLVGPTADTQYF
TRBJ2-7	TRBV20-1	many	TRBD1	TGCAGTGCAACGGACAGGGCCGACGAGCAGTACTTC	CSATDRADEQYF
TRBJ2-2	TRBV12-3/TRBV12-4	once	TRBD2	TGTGCCAGCAGCCACCGCCCCCTACTAGCGAGAGACCCGAACACCGGGGAGCTGTTTTTT	CASSHRPLLARDPNTGELFF
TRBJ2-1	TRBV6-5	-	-	TGTGCCAGCACCCTACAGCGGACGGGGTCCTACAATGAGCAGTTCTTC	CASTLQRTGSYNEQFF
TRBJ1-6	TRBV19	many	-	TGTGCCAGTAGTCTATGGCAGATCCCAAATTCACCCCTCCACTTT	CASSLWQIPNSPLHF
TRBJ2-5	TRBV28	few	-	TGTGCCAGCAGTTTAAGCGGCAGGCCCGAGACCCAGTACTTC	CASSLSGRPETQYF
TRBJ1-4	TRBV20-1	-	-	TGCAGTGCTAGAGATTGGAGGGGTTCTAATGAAAAACTGTTTTTT	CSARDWRGSNEKLFF
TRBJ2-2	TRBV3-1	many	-	TGTGCCAGCAGCCGGTCTCACAGGGACACCGGGGAGCTGTTTTTT	CASSRSHRDTGELFF
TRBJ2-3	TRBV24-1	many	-	TGTGCCACCAGTGATCAGGACAGCCAAGTCACAGATACGCAGTATTTT	CATSDQDSQVTDTQYF
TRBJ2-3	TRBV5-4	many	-	TGTGCCAGCAGCTTGGGAGGGGGGAGGAGCACAGATACGCAGTATTTT	CASSLGGGRSTDTQYF
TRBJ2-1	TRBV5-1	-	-	TGCGCCAGCAGCTTGGGGGCTAGTGAGCAGTTCTTC	CASSLGASEQFF
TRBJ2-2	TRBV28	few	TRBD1	TGTGCCAGCAGTCCACAGGGGGCTAACACCGGGGAGCTGTTTTTT	CASSPQGANTGELFF
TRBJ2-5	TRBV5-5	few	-	TGTGCCAGCAGCTTGGCAGACAGACAAGAGACCCAGTACTTC	CASSLADRQETQYF
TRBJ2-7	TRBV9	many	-	TGTGCCAGCAGCGTAGCCAGCGGAGACTACGAGCAGTACTTC	CASSVASGDYEQYF
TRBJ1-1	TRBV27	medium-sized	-	TGTGCCAGCTCCCCCCCGGGGTTACCGAACACTGAAGCTTTCTTT	CASSPPGLPNTEAFF
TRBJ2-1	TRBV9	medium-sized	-	TGTGCCAGCAGCGTAGAGGTCCTGGGCGATGAGCAGTTCTTC	CASSVEVLGDEQFF
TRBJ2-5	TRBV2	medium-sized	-	TGTGCCAGCACCAGGGGACAAGAGACCCAGTACTTC	CASTRGQETQYF
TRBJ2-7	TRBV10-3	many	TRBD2	TGTGCCATCAGTGAGCAACTAGCGGGAGACCACGAGCAGTACTTC	CAISEQLAGDHEQYF
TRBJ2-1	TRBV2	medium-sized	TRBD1	TGTGCCAGTCGCCCGGGACAGGGATACAATGAGCAGTTCTTC	CASRPGQGYNEQFF
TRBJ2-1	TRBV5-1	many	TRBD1	TGCGCCAGCAGCTTGGTGAGGAGTACAGGGGATGAGCAGTTCTTC	CASSLVRSTGDEQFF
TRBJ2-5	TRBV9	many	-	TGTGCCAGCAGCGTAGGGCATACAGGGTCGGAAGAGACCCAGTACTTC	CASSVGHTGSEETQYF
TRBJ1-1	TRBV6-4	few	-	TGTGCCAGCAGCACAGGGAGCAACACTGAAGCTTTCTTT	CASSTGSNTEAFF
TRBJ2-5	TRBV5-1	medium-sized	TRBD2	TGCGCCAGCAAGACCGGGACTAGCGGGATCGGGACCCAGTACTTC	CASKTGTSGIGTQYF
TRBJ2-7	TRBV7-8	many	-	TGTGCCAGCAGTAGCACCAGCTCCTACGAGCAGTACTTC	CASSSTSSYEQYF
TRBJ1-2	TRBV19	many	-	TGTGCCAGTAGTATCGTAGGGATCTATGGCTACACCTTC	CASSIVGIYGYTF
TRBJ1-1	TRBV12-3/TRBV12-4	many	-	TGTGCCAGCAGTCCAGGGTTGAACACTGAAGCTTTCTTT	CASSPGLNTEAFF
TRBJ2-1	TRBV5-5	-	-	TGTGCCAGCAGCCCGTTTGGGGCCGGTGAGCAGTTCTTC	CASSPFGAGEQFF
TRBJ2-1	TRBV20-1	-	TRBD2	TGCAGTGCTCCCCTAGCGGGCAGAAACAATGAGCAGTTCTTC	CSAPLAGRNNEQFF
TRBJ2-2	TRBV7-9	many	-	TGTGCCAGCAGCCCCAGGGGACCCGGGGAGCTGTTTTTT	CASSPRGPGELFF
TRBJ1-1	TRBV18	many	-	TGTGCCAGCTACCTCGGATCGTCGAACACTGAAGCTTTCTTT	CASYLGSSNTEAFF
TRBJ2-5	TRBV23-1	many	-	TGCGCCAGCAGTCAGTGGGGAGGCCAAGAGACCCAGTACTTC	CASSQWGGQETQYF
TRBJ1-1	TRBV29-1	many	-	TGCAGCGTTGAGGCAGGGAGGAGCACTGAAGCTTTCTTT	CSVEAGRSTEAFF
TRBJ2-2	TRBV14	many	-	TGTGCCAGCAGCCAACGAACGCGGACCGGGGAGCTGTTTTTT	CASSQRTRTGELFF
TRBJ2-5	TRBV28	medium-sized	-	TGTGCCAGCAGTTTTTGGGCCAGGCAAGAGACCCAGTACTTC	CASSFWARQETQYF
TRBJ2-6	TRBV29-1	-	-	TGCAGCGTTATATTCTCCGCCGGGGCCAACGTCCTGACTTTC	CSVIFSAGANVLTF
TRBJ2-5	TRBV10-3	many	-	TGTGCCATTAATCGGGGGACCCAAGAGACCCAGTACTTC	CAINRGTQETQYF
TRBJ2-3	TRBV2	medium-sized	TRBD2	TGTGCCAGCAGTGACGGGGGGGGCACAGATACGCAGTATTTT	CASSDGGGTDTQYF
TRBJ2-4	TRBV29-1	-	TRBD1	TGCAGCGTAGGGACAGGGAACATTCAGTACTTC	CSVGTGNIQYF
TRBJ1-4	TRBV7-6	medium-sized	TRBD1	TGTGCCAGCAGCTCCGGAGGGGGCTACGAAAAACTGTTTTTT	CASSSGGGYEKLFF
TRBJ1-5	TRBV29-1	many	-	TGCAGCGTGGCCAAGGGGATCAATCAGCCCCAGCATTTT	CSVAKGINQPQHF
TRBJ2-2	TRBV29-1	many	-	TGCAGCGTTGTTCCGGCAGACTCTCCCACCGGGGAGCTGTTTTTT	CSVVPADSPTGELFF
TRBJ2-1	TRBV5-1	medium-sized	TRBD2	TGCGCCAGCAGGCCCAGCGGGAGTACCAATGAGCAGTTCTTC	CASRPSGSTNEQFF
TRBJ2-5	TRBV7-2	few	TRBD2	TGTGCCAGCAGCTCAACTGTAGCGGGAGCACGGGAGACCCAGTACTTC	CASSSTVAGARETQYF
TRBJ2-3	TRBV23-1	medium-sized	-	TGCGCCAGCAGTCAATCGAGTCCCAGGGAGCAGGACACAGATACGCAGTATTTT	CASSQSSPREQDTDTQYF
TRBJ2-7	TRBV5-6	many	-	TGTGCCAGCAGCTTGGTGAGTATCTCCTACGAGCAGTACTTC	CASSLVSISYEQYF
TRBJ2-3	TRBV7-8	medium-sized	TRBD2	TGTGCCAGCAGCTTAAAGCGGTGGGCAGGGACTAGGGAGAATACGCAGTATTTT	CASSLKRWAGTRENTQYF
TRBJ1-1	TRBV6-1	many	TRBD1	TGTGCCAGCAGTGAAATGACAGGGACGAACACTGAAGCTTTCTTT	CASSEMTGTNTEAFF
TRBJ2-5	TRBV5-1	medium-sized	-	TGCGCCAGCAGCGAACAAGAGACCCAGTACTTC	CASSEQETQYF
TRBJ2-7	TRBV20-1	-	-	TGCAGTGCTAGAGGGGGGACCCTGGTCCAGTACTTC	CSARGGTLVQYF
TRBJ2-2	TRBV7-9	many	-	TGTGCCAGCAGCTCTGGACAGTATGACACCGGGGAGCTGTTTTTT	CASSSGQYDTGELFF
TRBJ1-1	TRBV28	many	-	TGTGCCAGCAGCCCCCCCCTCGGACACTACACTGAAGCTTTCTTT	CASSPPLGHYTEAFF
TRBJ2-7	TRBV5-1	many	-	TGCGCCAGCAGCTTGGAGGGGGGACCCTACGAGCAGTACTTC	CASSLEGGPYEQYF